This T cell receptor beta chain was obtained from a study of CD8+ T cells in alopecia areata. Overall study context: Dosing spanned 6 to 18 months on tofacitinib, then 6 months off drug.

Germline V CDR1 and CDR2: SGHNT, YYREEE (reference sequence). The CDR3 covers 12 residues. Remarks on this clone: Its ends do not fully match the called genes, so a read error is possible.

In each case, RNA was isolated and then reverse transcribed into cDNA as the sequencing template. Some clones are missing from TCRdb's copy, which holds only in-frame ones; the method was immunoSEQ multiplex PCR. The sample has 150,000 or so clones, approximately 50% seen once; the top ten hold less than 8%. The gene calls are TRBV5-4 and TRBJ2-5, with D perhaps TRBD2 (6 bases). The sequenced sample was CD4+ T cells sorted from blood. The TCR comes from a human donor with alopecia areata. DNA for the CDR3: TGTGCCAGCAGCTTACGGCGGGGCCAACCGAACTTC. Encoded protein: CASSLRRGQPNF.